This T cell receptor beta chain was obtained from a study of T cell responses to AZD1222 COVID-19 vaccine. The protocol was immunoSEQ multiplex PCR, while the TCRdb copy is restricted to in-frame clones and leaves out a portion. The sample holds about 150,000 clones; 88% are singletons and the top ten take roughly 7%. This CDR3 spans 11 amino acids. The germline gives CDR1 ENHRY, CDR2 SYGVKD. V dropped 3 bases and J dropped 3 bases, with 0 bases sitting between them. The genes are TRBV10-3 and TRBJ2-1; D gene unclear. This specimen consisted of peripheral blood, obtained after recovery from COVID-19. The TCR sequence derives from an adult who had recovered from COVID-19. CDR3 region: CAISDYNEQFF. CDR3 nucleotides: TGTGCCATCAGTGACTACAATGAGCAGTTCTTC.